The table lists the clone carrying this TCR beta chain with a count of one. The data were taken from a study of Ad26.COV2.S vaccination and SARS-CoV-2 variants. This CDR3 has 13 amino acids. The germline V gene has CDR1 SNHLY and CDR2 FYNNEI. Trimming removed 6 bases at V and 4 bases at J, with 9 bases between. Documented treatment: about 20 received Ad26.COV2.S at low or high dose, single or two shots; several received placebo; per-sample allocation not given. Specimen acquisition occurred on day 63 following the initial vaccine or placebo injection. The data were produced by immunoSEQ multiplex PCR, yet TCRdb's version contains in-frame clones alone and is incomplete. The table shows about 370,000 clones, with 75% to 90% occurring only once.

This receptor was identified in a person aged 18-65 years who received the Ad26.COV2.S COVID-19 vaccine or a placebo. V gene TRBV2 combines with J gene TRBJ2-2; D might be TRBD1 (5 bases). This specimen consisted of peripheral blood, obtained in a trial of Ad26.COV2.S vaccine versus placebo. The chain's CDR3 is CASSRALTGELFF. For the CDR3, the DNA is TGTGCCAGCAGCAGGGCCCTCACCGGGGAGCTGTTTTTT.